These 28 T cell receptor beta chains share one sample of origin, sequenced in a study of blood T cell repertoires in COVID-19. The data were produced by immunoSEQ multiplex PCR, yet TCRdb's version contains in-frame clones alone and is incomplete. The data show about 400,000 clones, 87% seen once. Sequencing input: PBMCs or T cells enriched from blood (not recorded which). The receptors derive from a woman between 18 and 29 years old with acute COVID-19.

This clone was detected once. V is TRBV27 and J is TRBJ1-4, with TRBD1 as a possible D gene (6 bases). V lost 6 bases and J lost 5, with 19 bases in between. This CDR3 has 16 residues. In germline, CDR1 is MNHEY, CDR2 SMNVEV (reference sequence). This CDR3 reads CASSTEWGRVNEKLFF. The CDR3 DNA follows: TGTGCCAGCAGCACAGAGTGGGGGCGCGTGAATGAAAAACTGTTTTTT.

This CDR3 is CASSQDTGAGNTIYF. In DNA, the CDR3 is TGCGCCAGCAGCCAAGATACAGGGGCTGGAAACACCATATATTTT. The chain links TRBV4-3 to TRBJ1-3; 7 positions agree with TRBD1. Germline CDR1 reads LGHNA; CDR2 reads YSLEER. CDR3 length: 15 amino acids. Losses at the gene ends were 0 bases for V and 2 bases for J; bases not matched to a gene: 1.

The gene calls are TRBV15 and TRBJ2-5; the D gene is possibly TRBD1 (6 bases). Trimming removed 5 bases at V and 3 bases at J, with 10 bases between. Germline V CDR1 and CDR2: LNHNV, YYDKDF (reference sequence). CDR3 length: 13 amino acids. CDR3: CATSPGDEETQYF. The CDR3 DNA follows: TGTGCCACCAGCCCAGGGGACGAAGAGACCCAGTACTTC.

The CDR3 sequence: CASSYQNPTEAFF. In nucleotides, the CDR3 is TGTGCCAGCAGTTATCAGAACCCCACTGAAGCTTTCTTT. V is TRBV25-1 and J is TRBJ1-1; no definite D call. The CDR3 totals 13 residues. CDR1 and CDR2 from the germline V gene are MGHDK and SYGVNS. Trimming shortened V by 5 bases and J by 4 bases, and 11 bases separated the two germline ends.

The rearrangement links TRBV9 to TRBJ2-1, with D tentatively TRBD2 (6 bases). Between the trimmed V and J ends, which lost 4 bases and 5 bases, there was a span of 22 bases. Germline lookup yields CDR1 SGDLS and CDR2 YYNGEE. The CDR3 is made up of 17 amino acids. The DNA for the CDR3 is TGTGCCAGCAGCTCTCAGACTAGAGGTTTAGGGCACAATGAGCAGTTCTTC. Residues: CASSSQTRGLGHNEQFF.

This chain uses TRBV25-1 with TRBJ2-4; tentatively, D is TRBD1 (6 bases). The CDR3 extends over 13 amino acids. V lost 6 bases to trimming and J lost 5 bases, with 11 bases between them. CDR1 and CDR2 from the germline V gene are MGHDK and SYGVNS. The CDR3 spells CASREQGQNIQYF. In DNA form, the CDR3 reads TGTGCCAGCAGAGAACAGGGCCAAAACATTCAGTACTTC.

The CDR3 protein is CASSLAGPSNEQFF. The CDR3 DNA follows: TGTGCCAGCAGCTTAGCGGGGCCTAGTAATGAGCAGTTCTTC. The chain employs TRBV7-2 and TRBJ2-1; possibly TRBD1 for D (5 bases). V lost 0 bases, J lost 7 bases, and 10 bases lay in between. This CDR3 is built from 14 residues. Germline V CDR1 and CDR2: SGHTA, FQGNSA. Together with reference TRBV7-2 and TRBJ2-1, the CDR3 gives the full variable domain: GAGVSQSPSNKVTEKGKDVELRCDPISGHTALYWYRQSLGQGLEFLIYFQGNSAPDKSGLPSDRFSAERTGGSVSTLTIQRTQQEDSAVYLCASSLAGPSNEQFFGPGTRLTVL.

V and J are TRBV27 and TRBJ2-5; 7 bases are a match to TRBD1. The CDR3 totals 17 residues. V lost 5 bases, J lost 0 bases, and 12 bases stayed unmatched. Per the germline V gene, CDR1 is MNHEY and CDR2 is SMNVEV (reference sequence). The CDR3 DNA reads as TGTGCCAGCAGTCCCCAGACAGGGCCCACCAACCAAGAGACCCAGTACTTC. This translates into CASSPQTGPTNQETQYF.

The rearrangement uses TRBV7-9 and TRBJ2-1; 7 nucleotides agree with TRBD2. The CDR3 is 17 amino acids. Germline CDR1 is SEHNR and CDR2 is FQNEAQ (reference sequence). Unmatched junction bases numbered 12, after V lost 3 bases and J lost 4 bases. CDR3 nucleotides: TGTGCCAGCAGCTTTTGGAACACTAGCGCCAGGTACAATGAGCAGTTCTTC. It translates to CASSFWNTSARYNEQFF.

In nucleotides, the CDR3 is TGTGCCATCAGTGAGTCCACAGGGGGGGCTGAAGCTTTCTTT. Amino acids: CAISESTGGAEAFF. The V and J genes are TRBV10-3 and TRBJ1-1; 8 bases agree with TRBD1. After removal of 0 bases from V and 6 bases from J, the junction contained 3 bases not matched to a gene. The CDR3 contains 14 residues. Germline V gene lookup returns CDR1 ENHRY and CDR2 SYGVKD.

This clone was seen a handful of times. J is TRBJ2-7 and V is TRBV6-6, with D possibly matching TRBD1 (5 bases). Germline V gives CDR1 MNHNY, CDR2 SVGAGI (reference sequence). Trimming took 7 bases from V and 3 from J, leaving 16 bases between them. CDR3 size: 14 residues. CDR3 loop: CASKGQTAYYEQYF. Here the CDR3 DNA reads TGTGCCAGCAAAGGGCAGACAGCGTACTACGAGCAGTACTTC.

Of note for this clone: Other DNA variants within this sample encode the same CDR3. The chain recombines TRBV18 with TRBJ2-5, with D possibly matching TRBD1 (7 bases). The CDR3 runs 12 residues. Per germline, CDR1 KGHSH and CDR2 LQKENI. V lost 6 bases and J lost 5, with 10 bases in between. The CDR3 nucleotides read TGTGCCAGCTCCCCAGGGGGGGAGACCCAGTACTTC. It translates to CASSPGGETQYF. The full variable domain, its missing parts supplied by reference TRBV18 and TRBJ2-5, is NAGVMQNPRHLVRRRGQEARLRCSPMKGHSHVYWYRQLPEEGLKFMVYLQKENIIDESGMPKERFSAEFPKEGPSILRIQQVVRGDSAAYFCASSPGGETQYFGPGTRLLVL.

V gene TRBV27 combines with J gene TRBJ1-4, with a possible D match to TRBD1 (5 bases). This CDR3 has 14 amino acids. With 2 bases removed from V and 8 bases from J, the gap between germline ends came to 12 bases. The germline V gene encodes CDR1 MNHEY and CDR2 SMNVEV (reference sequence). The DNA for the CDR3 is TGTGCCAGCAGTTTAGGGGGGGGAGGAGAAAAACTGTTTTTT. Translating it yields CASSLGGGGEKLFF.

The gene calls are TRBV3-1 (or the pseudogene TRBV3-2) and TRBJ2-1; TRBD1 matches 7 bases. The V gene end was trimmed by 1 base and the J gene end by 6 bases; junction bases not matched to a gene: 9. The CDR3 runs to 16 residues. Per germline, CDR1 LGHDT and CDR2 YNNKEL (reference sequence). The CDR3 region has the DNA TGTGCCAGCAGCCAAGGGTCCAGGGGGTTAGCCAATGAGCAGTTCTTC. Its translation is CASSQGSRGLANEQFF.

The V call is TRBV27, the J call TRBJ2-5, with D possibly TRBD1 on 6 matching bases. CDR3 length equals 14 residues. Germline V gene lookup returns CDR1 MNHEY and CDR2 SMNVEV (reference sequence). Trimming took 7 bases from V and 5 from J, leaving 17 bases between them. The CDR3 sequence is CASTSLQGGETQYF. CDR3 coding DNA: TGTGCCAGCACGTCCCTACAGGGCGGGGAGACCCAGTACTTC.

CDR3 sequence reads: CATRHSPGQGNEKLFF. In nucleotides, the CDR3 is TGTGCCACCAGACACTCCCCGGGACAGGGAAATGAAAAACTGTTTTTT. This chain joins TRBV24-1 and TRBJ1-4; 9 bases fit TRBD1. The CDR3 covers 16 residues. CDR1 KGHDR and CDR2 SFDVKD come from the germline V gene. V shed 7 bases and J 5 bases; nucleotides not matched to a gene: 10.

J is TRBJ2-1 and V is TRBV23-1; 10 bases are shared with TRBD2. TRBV23-1 is treated as an ORF (open reading frame) with a function not yet certain. The CDR3 is 15 amino acids. V lost 3 bases to trimming and J lost 8 bases; unmatched junction nucleotides: 7. The CDR3, as DNA: TGCGCCAGCAGTCACCTAGCGGGAGCGTTAGATGAGCAGTTCTTC. It yields the protein CASSHLAGALDEQFF.

The CDR3 coding sequence is TGTGCCAGCAGCTTGCCCGGACTAGCGGGATCCTCTTACGAGCAGTACTTC. Amino acids: CASSLPGLAGSSYEQYF. The chain uses TRBV5-6 and TRBJ2-7; 12 bases map to TRBD2. CDR3 length: 17 amino acids. V shed 1 base, J shed 4 bases, and the junction held 9 bases outside the gene matches. CDR1 SGHDT and CDR2 YYEEEE come from the germline V gene.

V gene TRBV6-5 combines with J gene TRBJ1-5; 9 nucleotides match TRBD1. The CDR3 is 15 residues long. The germline CDR1 and CDR2 sequences are MNHEY and SVGAGI. Trimming took 1 base from V and 9 from J; bases not matched to a gene: 7. The CDR3: CASSYFGTGIGPQHF. The CDR3 nucleotides read TGTGCCAGCAGTTACTTCGGGACAGGGATTGGGCCCCAGCATTTT.

The chain has TRBV6-5 and TRBJ1-1; D may be TRBD1 (5 bases). Trimming removed 6 bases at V and 4 bases at J, with 15 bases between. Germline V gene lookup returns CDR1 MNHEY and CDR2 SVGAGI. The CDR3 consists of 14 residues. The CDR3 protein is CASSDILRGTEAFF. CDR3 DNA: TGTGCCAGCAGCGACATACTAAGGGGCACTGAAGCTTTCTTT.

This CDR3 is CASSLAVDGSSPLHF. The CDR3 DNA sequence: TGCGCCAGCAGCTTGGCCGTGGATGGGAGTTCACCCCTCCACTTT. This chain links TRBV5-1 with TRBJ1-6; D is undetermined. Per the germline V gene, CDR1 is SGHRS and CDR2 is YFSETQ. The CDR3 loop spans 15 amino acids. Trimming pared 0 bases from V and 9 bases from J, leaving 13 bases between.

The CDR3 nucleotides read TGTGCCAGCAGCCGACTAGCGGGAGACACCGGGGAGCTGTTTTTT. Its protein is CASSRLAGDTGELFF. The chain links TRBV7-9 to TRBJ2-2; 12 bases are shared with TRBD2. CDR3 length equals 15 residues. Germline trimming cut 5 bases from V and 3 bases from J; bases unmatched to any gene: 1. Germline CDR1 SEHNR, CDR2 FQNEAQ (reference sequence).

This clone showed up just once. The chain employs TRBV15 and TRBJ2-7; D might be TRBD2 (6 bases). The germline V and J ends were trimmed by 0 bases and 0 bases, with 9 bases remaining between them. The length of the CDR3 is 15 residues. Germline values: CDR1 LNHNV, CDR2 YYDKDF (reference sequence). CDR3 in DNA: TGTGCCACCAGCAGAGAATGGGACTTCTCCTACGAGCAGTACTTC. Translating gives CATSREWDFSYEQYF.

The chain couples TRBV29-1 to TRBJ1-1; 9 positions agree with TRBD1. The V and J ends lost 5 bases and 3 bases, in that order; junction bases with no gene match: 7. The CDR3 has 14 residues. Germline CDR1 SQVTM, CDR2 ANQGSEA. The CDR3 nucleotides read TGCAGCGTTCTGGGACAGGGAGGGCACACTGAAGCTTTCTTT. Its protein is CSVLGQGGHTEAFF.

This rearrangement joins TRBV29-1 to TRBJ1-1, with 8 bases that match TRBD1. The germline V gene has CDR1 SQVTM and CDR2 ANQGSEA. V trimming: 2 bases; J trimming: 1 base; junction bases outside the gene matches: 0. CDR3 length: 13 residues. This CDR3 is CSVEQGANTEAFF. In DNA form, the CDR3 reads TGCAGCGTTGAACAGGGGGCGAACACTGAAGCTTTCTTT.

The CDR3 coding sequence is TGTGCCAGCAGCCGAACCTATGACAGGTCTGAAAAACTGTTTTTT. This codes for CASSRTYDRSEKLFF. J is TRBJ1-4 and V is TRBV3-1 (or the pseudogene TRBV3-2); TRBD1 is a possible D gene (6 bases). Per the germline V gene, CDR1 is LGHDT and CDR2 is YNNKEL (reference sequence). This CDR3 has 15 amino acids. Trimming removed 4 bases at V and 7 bases at J, with 16 bases between.

The V and J genes are TRBV29-1 and TRBJ1-3, with D possibly matching TRBD1 (6 bases). The CDR3 is 12 amino acids. The germline V and J ends were trimmed by 6 bases and 5 bases, with 11 bases remaining between them. Germline V lookup: CDR1 SQVTM, CDR2 ANQGSEA. The CDR3, as DNA: TGCAGCGTCCGGACAGACCGAAACACCATATATTTT. This codes for CSVRTDRNTIYF.

The CDR3 DNA is TGTGCCAGCAGCCAACCTCTTACGACTAGCGGGAGATACTACGAGCAGTACTTC. The encoded protein is CASSQPLTTSGRYYEQYF. The chain carries TRBV3-1 (or the pseudogene TRBV3-2) and TRBJ2-7, with 12 bases identical to TRBD2. The trim removed 2 bases at V and 3 bases at J, leaving 11 bases unmatched. The CDR3 totals 18 residues. Germline V gene sequence: CDR1 LGHDT, CDR2 YNNKEL (reference sequence).